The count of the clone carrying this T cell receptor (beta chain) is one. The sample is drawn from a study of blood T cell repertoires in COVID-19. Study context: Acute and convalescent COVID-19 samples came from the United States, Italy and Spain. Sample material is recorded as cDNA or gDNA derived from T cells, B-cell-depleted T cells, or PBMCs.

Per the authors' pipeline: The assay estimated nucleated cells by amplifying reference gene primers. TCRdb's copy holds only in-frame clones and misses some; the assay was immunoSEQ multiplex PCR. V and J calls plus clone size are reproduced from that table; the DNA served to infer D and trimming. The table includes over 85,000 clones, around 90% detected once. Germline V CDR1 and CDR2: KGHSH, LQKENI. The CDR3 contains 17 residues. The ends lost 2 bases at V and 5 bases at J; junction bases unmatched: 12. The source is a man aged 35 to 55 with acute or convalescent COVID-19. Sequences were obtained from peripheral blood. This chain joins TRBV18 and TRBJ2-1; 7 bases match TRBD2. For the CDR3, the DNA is TGTGCCAGCTCACCAGTGATAGCGGGCTCCCTTAACAATGAGCAGTTCTTC. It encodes CASSPVIAGSLNNEQFF.